This TCR beta chain was identified in a study of blood T cell repertoires in COVID-19. About the research overall: In each case, the material was cDNA or gDNA derived from T cells, B-cell-depleted T cells, or PBMCs.

The CDR3 covers 15 residues. Looked up from germline, CDR1 is LNHNV and CDR2 is YYDKDF (reference sequence). The V and J ends lost 0 bases and 5 bases respectively, with 14 bases between them. TCRdb's copy holds only in-frame clones and misses some; the assay was immunoSEQ multiplex PCR. There are 200,000 to 250,000 clones in the sample; roughly nine tenths occur only once, and about 6.3% lies in the top ten. Sequenced input: peripheral blood. This clonotype was sampled from a man in his 60s who had recovered from COVID-19. The rearrangement uses TRBV15 and TRBJ2-7; maybe TRBD1 (6 bases). The DNA for the CDR3 is TGTGCCACCAGCAGAGATAGGGGGACGAACCACGAGCAGTACTTC. Its translation: CATSRDRGTNHEQYF.